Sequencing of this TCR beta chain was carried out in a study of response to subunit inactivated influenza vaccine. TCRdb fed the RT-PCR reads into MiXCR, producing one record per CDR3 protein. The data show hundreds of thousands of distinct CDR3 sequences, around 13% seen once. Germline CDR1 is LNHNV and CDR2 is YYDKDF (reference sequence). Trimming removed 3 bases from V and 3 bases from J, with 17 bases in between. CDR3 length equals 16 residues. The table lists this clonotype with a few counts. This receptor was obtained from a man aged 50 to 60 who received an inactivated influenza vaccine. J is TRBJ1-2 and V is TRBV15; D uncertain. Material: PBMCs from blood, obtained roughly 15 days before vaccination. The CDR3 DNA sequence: TGTGCCACCAGCAGTGAGGGTGGAGTGGCTGACTATGGCTACACCTTC. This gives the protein CATSSEGGVADYGYTF. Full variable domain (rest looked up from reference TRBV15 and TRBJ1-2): DAMVIQNPRYQVTQFGKPVTLSCSQTLNHNVMYWYQQKSSQAPKLLFHYYDKDFNNEADTPDNFQSRRPNTSFCFLDIRSPGLGDTAMYLCATSSEGGVADYGYTFGSGTRLTVV.